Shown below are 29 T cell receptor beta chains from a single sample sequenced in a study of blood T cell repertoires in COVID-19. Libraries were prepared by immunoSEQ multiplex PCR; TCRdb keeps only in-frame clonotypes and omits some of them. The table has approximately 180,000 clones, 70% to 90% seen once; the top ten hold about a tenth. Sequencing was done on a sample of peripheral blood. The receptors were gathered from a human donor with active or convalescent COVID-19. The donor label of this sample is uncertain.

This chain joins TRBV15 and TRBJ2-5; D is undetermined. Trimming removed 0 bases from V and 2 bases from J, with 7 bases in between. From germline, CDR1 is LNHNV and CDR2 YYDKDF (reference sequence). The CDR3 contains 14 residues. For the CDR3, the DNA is TGTGCCACCAGCAGAGATCTGGCTCAAGAGACCCAGTACTTC. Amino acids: CATSRDLAQETQYF. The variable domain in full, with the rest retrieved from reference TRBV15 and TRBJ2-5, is DAMVIQNPRYQVTQFGKPVTLSCSQTLNHNVMYWYQQKSSQAPKLLFHYYDKDFNNEADTPDNFQSRRPNTSFCFLDIRSPGLGDTAMYLCATSRDLAQETQYFGPGTRLLVL.

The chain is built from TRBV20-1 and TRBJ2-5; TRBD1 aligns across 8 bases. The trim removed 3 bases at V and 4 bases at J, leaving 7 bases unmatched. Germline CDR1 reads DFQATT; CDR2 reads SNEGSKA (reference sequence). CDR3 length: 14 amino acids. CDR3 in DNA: TGCAGTGCTAGTAAGGCAGGGGGCGTAGAGACCCAGTACTTC. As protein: CSASKAGGVETQYF.

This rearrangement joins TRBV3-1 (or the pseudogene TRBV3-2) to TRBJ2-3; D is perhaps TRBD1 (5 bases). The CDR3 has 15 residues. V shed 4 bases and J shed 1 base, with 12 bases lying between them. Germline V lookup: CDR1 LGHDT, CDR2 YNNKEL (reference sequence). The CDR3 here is CASSRQSFGTDTQYF. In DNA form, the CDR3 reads TGTGCCAGCAGCCGACAGTCCTTTGGCACAGATACGCAGTATTTT.

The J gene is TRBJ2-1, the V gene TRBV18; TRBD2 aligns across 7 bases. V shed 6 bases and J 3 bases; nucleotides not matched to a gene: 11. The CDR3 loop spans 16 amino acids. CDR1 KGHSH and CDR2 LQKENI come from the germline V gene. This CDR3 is CASSPLPGGFYNEQFF. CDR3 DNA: TGTGCCAGCTCGCCTCTCCCGGGGGGATTCTACAATGAGCAGTTCTTC.

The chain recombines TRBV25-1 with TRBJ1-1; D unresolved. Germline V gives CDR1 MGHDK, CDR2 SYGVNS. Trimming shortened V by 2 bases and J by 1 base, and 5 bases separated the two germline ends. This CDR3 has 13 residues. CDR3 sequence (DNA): TGTGCCAGCAGTGAACACGGGAACACTGAAGCTTTCTTT. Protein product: CASSEHGNTEAFF.

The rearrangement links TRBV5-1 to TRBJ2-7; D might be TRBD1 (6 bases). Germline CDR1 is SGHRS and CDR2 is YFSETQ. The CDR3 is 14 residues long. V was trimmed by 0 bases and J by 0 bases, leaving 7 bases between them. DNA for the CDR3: TGCGCCAGCAGCTTGGACAGGGCCTCCTACGAGCAGTACTTC. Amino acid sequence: CASSLDRASYEQYF.

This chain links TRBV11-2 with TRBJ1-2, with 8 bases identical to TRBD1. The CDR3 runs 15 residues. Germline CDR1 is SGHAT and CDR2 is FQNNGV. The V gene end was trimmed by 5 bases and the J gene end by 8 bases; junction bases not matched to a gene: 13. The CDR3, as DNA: TGTGCCAGCAGCCCACAGGGGGTCCCTTCCGGGGGCTACACCTTC. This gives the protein CASSPQGVPSGGYTF.

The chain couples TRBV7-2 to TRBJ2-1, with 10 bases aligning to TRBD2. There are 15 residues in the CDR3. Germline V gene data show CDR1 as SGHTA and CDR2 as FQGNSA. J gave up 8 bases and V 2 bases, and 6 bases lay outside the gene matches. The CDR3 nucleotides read TGTGCCAGCAGCTTACAAGCGGGGGGGCTGTATGAGCAGTTCTTC. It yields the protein CASSLQAGGLYEQFF. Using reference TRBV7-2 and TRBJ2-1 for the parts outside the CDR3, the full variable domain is GAGVSQSPSNKVTEKGKDVELRCDPISGHTALYWYRQSLGQGLEFLIYFQGNSAPDKSGLPSDRFSAERTGGSVSTLTIQRTQQEDSAVYLCASSLQAGGLYEQFFGPGTRLTVL.

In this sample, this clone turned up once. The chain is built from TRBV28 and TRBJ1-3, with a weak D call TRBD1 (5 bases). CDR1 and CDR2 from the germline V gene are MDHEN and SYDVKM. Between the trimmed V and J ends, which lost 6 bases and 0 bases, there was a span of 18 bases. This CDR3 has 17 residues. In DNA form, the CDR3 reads TGTGCCAGCAGGAAAGCACTCCACAGGCGCTCTGGAAACACCATATATTTT. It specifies CASRKALHRRSGNTIYF.

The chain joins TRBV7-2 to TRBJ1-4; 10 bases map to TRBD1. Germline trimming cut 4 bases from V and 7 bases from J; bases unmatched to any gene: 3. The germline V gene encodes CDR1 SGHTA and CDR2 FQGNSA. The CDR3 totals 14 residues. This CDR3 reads CASSSDRGSEKLFF. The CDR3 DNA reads TGTGCCAGCAGCTCGGACAGGGGGAGTGAAAAACTGTTTTTT.

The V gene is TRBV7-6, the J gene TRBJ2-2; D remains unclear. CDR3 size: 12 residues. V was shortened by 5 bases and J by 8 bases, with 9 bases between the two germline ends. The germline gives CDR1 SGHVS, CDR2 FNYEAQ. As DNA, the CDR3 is TGTGCCAGCAGCGTGCCGCAGGGGGAGCTGTTTTTT. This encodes CASSVPQGELFF.

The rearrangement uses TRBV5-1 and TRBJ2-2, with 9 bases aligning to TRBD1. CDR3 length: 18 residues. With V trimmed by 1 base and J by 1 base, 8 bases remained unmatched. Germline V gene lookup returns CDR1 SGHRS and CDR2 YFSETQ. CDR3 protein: CASSLLLSGQGNTGELFF. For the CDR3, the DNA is TGCGCCAGCAGCTTGTTATTATCGGGACAGGGGAACACCGGGGAGCTGTTTTTT.

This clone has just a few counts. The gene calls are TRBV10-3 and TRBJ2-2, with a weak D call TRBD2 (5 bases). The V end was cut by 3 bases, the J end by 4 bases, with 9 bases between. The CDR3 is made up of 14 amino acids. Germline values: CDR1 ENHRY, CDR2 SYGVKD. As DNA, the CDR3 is TGTGCCATCAGTGATTCAGCGGCCACCGGGGAGCTGTTTTTT. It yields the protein CAISDSAATGELFF.

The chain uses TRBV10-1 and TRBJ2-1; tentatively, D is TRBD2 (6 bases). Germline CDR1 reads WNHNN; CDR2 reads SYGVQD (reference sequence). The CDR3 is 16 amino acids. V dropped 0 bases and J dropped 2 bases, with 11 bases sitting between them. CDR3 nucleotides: TGCGCCAGCAGTGAGTCCCTAGCGTCTACCTACAATGAGCAGTTCTTC. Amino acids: CASSESLASTYNEQFF.

The CDR3 region is CASSGRQGYYNSPLHF. CDR3 bases: TGTGCCAGCAGTGGCCGACAGGGGTACTATAATTCACCCCTCCACTTT. V and J are TRBV6-2 or TRBV6-3 and TRBJ1-6, with TRBD1 matching 8 bases. CDR1 is MNHEY, CDR2 SVGEGT, per germline. The CDR3 has 16 amino acids. V lost 5 bases and J lost 3; bases outside the gene matches: 6.

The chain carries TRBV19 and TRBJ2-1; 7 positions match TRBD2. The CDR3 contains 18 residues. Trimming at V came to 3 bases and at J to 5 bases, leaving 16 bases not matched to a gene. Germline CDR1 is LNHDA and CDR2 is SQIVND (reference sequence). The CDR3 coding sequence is TGTGCCAGTAGTATCCTTCCCATGTGGGAGGGCAGGCACAATGAGCAGTTCTTC. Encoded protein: CASSILPMWEGRHNEQFF.

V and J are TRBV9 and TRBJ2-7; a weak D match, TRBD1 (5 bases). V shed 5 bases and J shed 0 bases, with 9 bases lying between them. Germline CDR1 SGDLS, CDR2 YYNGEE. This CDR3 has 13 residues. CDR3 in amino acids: CASSQGYSYEQYF. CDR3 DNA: TGTGCCAGCAGTCAGGGATACTCCTACGAGCAGTACTTC. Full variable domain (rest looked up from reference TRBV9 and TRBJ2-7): DSGVTQTPKHLITATGQRVTLRCSPRSGDLSVYWYQQSLDQGLQFLIQYYNGEERAKGNILERFSAQQFPDLHSELNLSSLELGDSALYFCASSQGYSYEQYFGPGTRLTVT.

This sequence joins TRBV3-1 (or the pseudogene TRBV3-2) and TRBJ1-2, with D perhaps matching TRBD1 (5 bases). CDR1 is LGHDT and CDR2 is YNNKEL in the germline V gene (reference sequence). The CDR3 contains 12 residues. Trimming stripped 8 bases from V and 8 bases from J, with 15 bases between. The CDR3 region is CASSRLGGGYTF. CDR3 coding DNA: TGTGCCAGCTCCCGGCTCGGGGGGGGCTACACCTTC.

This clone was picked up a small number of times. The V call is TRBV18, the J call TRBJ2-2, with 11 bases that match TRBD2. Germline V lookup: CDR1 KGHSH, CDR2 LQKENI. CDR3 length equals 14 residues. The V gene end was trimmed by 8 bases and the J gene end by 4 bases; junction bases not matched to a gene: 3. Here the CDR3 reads CASGGLAATGELFF. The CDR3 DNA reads TGTGCCAGCGGGGGACTAGCGGCCACCGGGGAGCTGTTTTTT.

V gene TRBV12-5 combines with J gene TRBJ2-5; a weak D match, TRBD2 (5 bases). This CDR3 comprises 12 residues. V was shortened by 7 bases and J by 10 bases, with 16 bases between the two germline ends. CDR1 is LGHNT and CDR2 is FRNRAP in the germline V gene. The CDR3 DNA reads TGTGCTAGTGCCCTCCCTGAGGGTGGCCAGTACTTC. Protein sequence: CASALPEGGQYF.

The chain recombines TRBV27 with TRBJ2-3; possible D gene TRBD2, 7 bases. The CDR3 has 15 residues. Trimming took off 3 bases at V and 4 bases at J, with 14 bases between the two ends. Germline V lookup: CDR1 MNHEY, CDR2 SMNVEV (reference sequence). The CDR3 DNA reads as TGTGCCAGCAGTTTGGGGTGGGGGGGCGCAGATACGCAGTATTTT. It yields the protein CASSLGWGGADTQYF.

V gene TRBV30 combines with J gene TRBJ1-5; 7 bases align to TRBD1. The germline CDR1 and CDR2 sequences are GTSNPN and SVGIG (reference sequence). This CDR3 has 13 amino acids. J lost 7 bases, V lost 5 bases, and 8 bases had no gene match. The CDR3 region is CAWATGSGQPQHF. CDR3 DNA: TGTGCCTGGGCGACAGGGTCTGGACAGCCCCAGCATTTT.

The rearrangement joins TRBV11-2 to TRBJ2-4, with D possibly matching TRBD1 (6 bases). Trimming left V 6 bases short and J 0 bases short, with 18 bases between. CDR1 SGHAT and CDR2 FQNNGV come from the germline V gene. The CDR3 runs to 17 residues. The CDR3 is CASRTWGRGIAKNIQYF. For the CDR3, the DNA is TGTGCCAGCAGAACCTGGGGCAGGGGCATAGCCAAAAACATTCAGTACTTC.

The CDR3: CSGKTGVGELFF. The CDR3 DNA is TGCAGCGGAAAGACGGGGGTCGGGGAGCTGTTTTTT. The V call is TRBV29-1, the J call TRBJ2-2; weak D call: TRBD2 (6 bases). Germline V CDR1 and CDR2: SQVTM, ANQGSEA. The V end lost 7 bases, the J end lost 7 bases, and 13 bases lay between the germline ends. This CDR3 spans 12 amino acids.

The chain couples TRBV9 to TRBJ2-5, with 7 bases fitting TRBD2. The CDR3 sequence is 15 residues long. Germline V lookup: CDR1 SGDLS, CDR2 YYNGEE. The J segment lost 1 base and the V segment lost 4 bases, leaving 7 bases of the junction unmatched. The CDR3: CASSSRGVPQETQYF. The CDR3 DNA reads TGTGCCAGCAGCTCCCGGGGGGTGCCCCAAGAGACCCAGTACTTC.

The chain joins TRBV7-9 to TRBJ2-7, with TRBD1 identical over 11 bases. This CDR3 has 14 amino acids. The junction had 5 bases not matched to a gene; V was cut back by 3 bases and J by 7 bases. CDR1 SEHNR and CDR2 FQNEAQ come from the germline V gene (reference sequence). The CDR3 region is CASSFGQGASEQYF. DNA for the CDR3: TGTGCCAGCAGCTTCGGACAGGGGGCGTCTGAGCAGTACTTC.

CDR3 DNA: TGCGCCAGCGGAGGGGGGGGGCCCGGGTATGGCTACACCTTC. Translation: CASGGGGPGYGYTF. The genes are TRBV4-3 and TRBJ1-2, with D maybe TRBD1 (6 bases). CDR3 length: 14 amino acids. Germline CDR1 is LGHNA and CDR2 is YSLEER. V gave up 8 bases and J gave up 5 bases, with 18 bases separating them.

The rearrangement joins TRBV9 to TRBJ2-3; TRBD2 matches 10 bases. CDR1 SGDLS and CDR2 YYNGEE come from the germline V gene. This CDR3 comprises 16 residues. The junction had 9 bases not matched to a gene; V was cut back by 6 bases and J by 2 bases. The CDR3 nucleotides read TGTGCCAGCAACCCCAGTACTAGCGGGGACACAGATACGCAGTATTTT. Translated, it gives CASNPSTSGDTDTQYF. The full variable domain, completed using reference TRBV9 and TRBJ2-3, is DSGVTQTPKHLITATGQRVTLRCSPRSGDLSVYWYQQSLDQGLQFLIQYYNGEERAKGNILERFSAQQFPDLHSELNLSSLELGDSALYFCASNPSTSGDTDTQYFGPGTRLTVL.

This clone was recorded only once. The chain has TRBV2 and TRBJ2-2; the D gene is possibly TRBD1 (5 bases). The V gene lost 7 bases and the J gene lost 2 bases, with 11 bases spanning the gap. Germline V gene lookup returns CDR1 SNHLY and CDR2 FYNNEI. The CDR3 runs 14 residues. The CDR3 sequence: CASTMTANTGELFF. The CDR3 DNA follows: TGTGCCAGCACAATGACAGCCAACACCGGGGAGCTGTTTTTT.